This TCR beta chain is from a study of blood T cell repertoires in COVID-19. The overall study: T cells, B-cell-depleted T cells, or PBMCs provided the cDNA or gDNA that served as material.

Followed longitudinally, the Seattle patients had been enrolled during active infection. The CDR3 is made up of 14 amino acids. The germline CDR1 and CDR2 sequences are MNHEY and SVGAGI. V gave up 6 bases and J gave up 3 bases; unmatched junction bases: 7. Original processing notes: Scientists estimated how many nucleated cells there were by amplifying reference gene primers. Sequencing used immunoSEQ multiplex PCR; TCRdb keeps in-frame clones, though not all of them. The V and J calls and clone size are taken from that table; D and trimming were inferred from the DNA. The sample has 310,000 or so clones, approximately 90% seen once.

Source material: peripheral blood. This TCR derives from a man aged 25 to 40 with COVID-19, enrolled during active disease. V gene TRBV6-5 combines with J gene TRBJ2-7; 8 bases are shared with TRBD1. The CDR3 spells CASSTGQGVYEQYF. The CDR3 DNA reads as TGTGCCAGCAGCACCGGACAGGGAGTCTACGAGCAGTACTTC.